A single sample is the source of the 5 T cell receptor beta chains below, sequenced in a study of human T cells and chemical hapten exposure (dated by TCRdb to 2020 to 2023). Taken with the paper, the label for time point translates to: patch test 3, about 24 weeks after DPC sensitization. The intended sense of this specimen's treatment or condition label: therapeutic diphenylcyclopropenone sensitization with weekly scalp DPC. The receptor library was made with RACE. TCRdb records NextSeq 500 as the sequencer. The public reads were run again by TCRdb, first through fastp at Q25 and then through MiXCR, and only productive beta chains were kept. For every CDR3 protein sequence, its rows merge into one entry that carries the most common genes and DNA. Recorded for this sample are over 70,000 distinct CDR3 sequences; roughly a tenth of them occurred a single time. The ten largest clonotypes hold 1% to 1.2% of the sample.

The sequences come from whole blood, collected in connection with sensitization to the hapten diphenylcyclopropenone (DPC). The receptor source for this set is a young woman with alopecia areata. Some clones in this sample may be carry-over from other donors' samples.

This clonotype was recorded a few times. This chain connects TRBV12-3 or TRBV12-4 to TRBJ1-1, with no clear D. The length of the CDR3 is 14 residues. V was pared by 5 bases and J by 0 bases, with 10 bases between. DNA for the CDR3: TGTGCCAGCAGTCGGGCGCGGGTGAACACTGAAGCTTTCTTT. Translating gives CASSRARVNTEAFF.

This clonotype was seen at least ten times. The chain is built from TRBV20-1 and TRBJ2-3; D unclear. This CDR3 has 9 residues. The V and J ends lost 7 bases and 1 base respectively, with 0 bases between them. Germline CDR1 is DFQATT and CDR2 is SNEGSKA (reference sequence). The CDR3 DNA is TGCAGTGGCACAGATACGCAGTATTTT. This codes for CSGTDTQYF.

This clonotype was detected a few times. The gene calls are TRBV28 and TRBJ1-3; maybe TRBD1 (5 bases). In germline, CDR1 is MDHEN, CDR2 SYDVKM. Trimming stripped 4 bases from V and 4 bases from J, with 5 bases between. The CDR3 totals 12 residues. This chain's CDR3 is CASSWGGNTIYF. The DNA of the CDR3 is TGTGCCAGCAGTTGGGGGGGAAACACCATATATTTT.

This clonotype was counted many times. The genes are TRBV7-6 and TRBJ2-5; D is possibly TRBD1 or TRBD2 (5 bases each). The V gene lost 0 bases and the J gene lost 4 bases, with 15 bases spanning the gap. The CDR3 extends over 16 amino acids. The V gene's germline CDR1 is SGHVS and CDR2 FNYEAQ. CDR3 DNA: TGTGCCAGCAGCTTAGCCGGGACGGAAGAAATAGAGACCCAGTACTTC. This encodes CASSLAGTEEIETQYF.

This clonotype was seen ten or more times. This chain joins TRBV6-1 and TRBJ2-5, with D maybe TRBD1 (5 bases). The CDR3 is 13 residues long. Trimming removed 3 bases at V and 3 bases at J, with 8 bases between. From germline, CDR1 is MNHNS and CDR2 SASEGT. CDR3 in amino acids: CASSEGREETQYF. In DNA form, the CDR3 reads TGTGCCAGCAGTGAGGGCAGGGAAGAGACCCAGTACTTC.